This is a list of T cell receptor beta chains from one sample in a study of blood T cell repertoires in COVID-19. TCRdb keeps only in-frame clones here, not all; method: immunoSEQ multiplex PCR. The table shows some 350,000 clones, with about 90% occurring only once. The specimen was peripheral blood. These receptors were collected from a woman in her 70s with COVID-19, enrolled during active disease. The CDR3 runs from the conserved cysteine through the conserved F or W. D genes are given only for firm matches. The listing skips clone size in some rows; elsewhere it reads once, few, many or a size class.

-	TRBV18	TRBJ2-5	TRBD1	TGTGCCAGCTCACCACCGAGGGGGCAGCAAGAGACCCAGTACTTC	CASSPPRGQQETQYF
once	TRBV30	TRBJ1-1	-	TGTGCCTGGAGTGTAGCTTCCGGTGCTTTCTTT	CAWSVASGAFF
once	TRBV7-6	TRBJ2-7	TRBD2	TGTGCCAGCAGCCCGGGGGGGGCGGACCTTTACGAGCAGTACTTC	CASSPGGADLYEQYF
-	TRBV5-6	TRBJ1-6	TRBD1	TGTGCCAGCAGCTTGAGGTCAGGGGGGTACAATTCACCCCTCCACTTT	CASSLRSGGYNSPLHF
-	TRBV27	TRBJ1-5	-	TGTGCCAGCAGTTTAGTCGCGGCGGGGGGGGGCAATCAGCCCCAGCATTTT	CASSLVAAGGGNQPQHF
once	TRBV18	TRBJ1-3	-	TGTGCCAGCTCACTGGAAGGGGTGCCCGGAAACACCATATATTTT	CASSLEGVPGNTIYF
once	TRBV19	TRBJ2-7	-	TGTGCCAGTAGTAATAGTCTGGGACAAGGGAGGGACGAGCAGTACTTC	CASSNSLGQGRDEQYF
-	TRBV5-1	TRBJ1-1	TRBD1	TGCGCCAGCAGTCCCCCAGGGGGCACTGAAGCTTTCTTT	CASSPPGGTEAFF
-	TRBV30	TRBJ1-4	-	TGTGCCTGGAGGGACTCGAGGGCTGAAAAACTGTTTTTT	CAWRDSRAEKLFF
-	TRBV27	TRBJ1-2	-	TGTGCCAGCAGTCCCTCCGGTAACTATGGCTACACCTTC	CASSPSGNYGYTF
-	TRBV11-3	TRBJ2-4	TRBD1	TGTGCCAGCAGCTCCCCACAGGGGTTTGATGCCAAAAACATTCAGTACTTC	CASSSPQGFDAKNIQYF
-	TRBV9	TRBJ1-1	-	TGTGCCAGCAGCGCACAGAGTTCTAAAGTTGAAGCTTTCTTT	CASSAQSSKVEAFF
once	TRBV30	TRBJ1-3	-	TGTGCCTGGGACAACTCTGGAAACACCATATATTTT	CAWDNSGNTIYF
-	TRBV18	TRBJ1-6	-	TGTGCCAGCCACATGGGGGGGAATAATTCACCCCTCCACTTT	CASHMGGNNSPLHF
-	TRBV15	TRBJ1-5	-	TGTGCCACCAGCGACTTACTTAATCAGCCCCAGCATTTT	CATSDLLNQPQHF
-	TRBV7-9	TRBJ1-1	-	TGTGCCAGCAGCTTAGACAGGCTTGAAGCTTTCTTT	CASSLDRLEAFF
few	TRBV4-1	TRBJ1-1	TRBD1	TGCGCCAGCAGCCAATCCGACAGGGTGAACACTGAAGCTTTCTTT	CASSQSDRVNTEAFF
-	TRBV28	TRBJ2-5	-	TGTGCCAGCAGTTGGGGGGGCCCAGAGACCCAGTACTTC	CASSWGGPETQYF
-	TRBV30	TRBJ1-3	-	TGTGCCTGGAGTCAACAGGGTGGAAACACCATATATTTT	CAWSQQGGNTIYF
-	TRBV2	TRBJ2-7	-	TGTGCCAGCAGTGATGGGGGGTTTGGCGAGCAGTACTTC	CASSDGGFGEQYF
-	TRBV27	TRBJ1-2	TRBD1	TGTGCCAGCAGTTCATCCGGGACAGCGGTAGGCTACACCTTC	CASSSSGTAVGYTF
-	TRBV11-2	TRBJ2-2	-	TGTGCCAGCAGCTTCATTGGGAGCGCCGGGGAGCTGTTTTTT	CASSFIGSAGELFF
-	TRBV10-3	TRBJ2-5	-	TGTGCCATCAGTAGCGGAACGTACCAAGAGACCCAGTACTTC	CAISSGTYQETQYF
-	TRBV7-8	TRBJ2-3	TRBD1	TGTGCCAGCAGCCCAAGTGGGACAGCCGCACAAGATACGCAGTATTTT	CASSPSGTAAQDTQYF
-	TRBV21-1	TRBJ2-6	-	TGTGCCAGCAGCAAACTGCCCTCTATACCCAGGACACCAGGGGCCAACGTCCTGACTTTC	CASSKLPSIPRTPGANVLTF
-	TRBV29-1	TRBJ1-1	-	TGCAGCGTGCCCTCCGGGACTCTCAACACTGAAGCTTTCTTT	CSVPSGTLNTEAFF
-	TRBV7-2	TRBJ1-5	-	TGTGCCAGCAGCCCAGGCGGAGGGATAAGCAATCAGCCCCAGCATTTT	CASSPGGGISNQPQHF
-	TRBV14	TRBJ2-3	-	TGTGCCAGCAGCCCAGTCGGGGGTGATACGCAGTATTTT	CASSPVGGDTQYF
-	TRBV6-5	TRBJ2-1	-	TGTGCCACCGCCTGGGCGACAGAATACAATGAGCAGTTCTTC	CATAWATEYNEQFF
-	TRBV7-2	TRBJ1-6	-	TGTGCCAGCAGCTTAGCCGGTAATTCACCCCTCCACTTT	CASSLAGNSPLHF
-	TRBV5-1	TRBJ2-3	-	TGCGCCAGCAGCTTCTCTGCAGATACGCAGTATTTT	CASSFSADTQYF
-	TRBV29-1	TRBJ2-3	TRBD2	TGCAGCGTTGAAGGGGCGGGGGGCACAGATACGCAGTATTTT	CSVEGAGGTDTQYF
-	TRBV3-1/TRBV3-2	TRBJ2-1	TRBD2	TGTGCCAGCAGCGCCCTACTAGCGGGGGTTTACAATGAGCAGTTCTTC	CASSALLAGVYNEQFF
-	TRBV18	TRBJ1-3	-	TGTGCCAGCTCACCACCCTTTAGCTCTGGAAACACCATATATTTT	CASSPPFSSGNTIYF
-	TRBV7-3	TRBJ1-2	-	TGTGCCAGCAGCTTAAACAGGGATGGCTATGGCTACACCTTC	CASSLNRDGYGYTF
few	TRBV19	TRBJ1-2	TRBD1	TGTGCCAGTAGTTCCCGGGACAGGGCCTATGGCTACACCTTC	CASSSRDRAYGYTF
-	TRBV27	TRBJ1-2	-	TGTGCCAGCAGTTTATCGACTGGTTTTCTTTATGGCTACACCTTC	CASSLSTGFLYGYTF
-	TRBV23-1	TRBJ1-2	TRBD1	TGCGCCAGCGCGCCGGGACAGGGAAGGTATGGCTACACCTTC	CASAPGQGRYGYTF
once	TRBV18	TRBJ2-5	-	TGTGCCAGCTCACCAACAGAGACCCAAGAGACCCAGTACTTC	CASSPTETQETQYF
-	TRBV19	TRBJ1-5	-	TGTGCCAGCATGATAATGCTGGATACAGTTAATCAGCCCCAGCATTTT	CASMIMLDTVNQPQHF
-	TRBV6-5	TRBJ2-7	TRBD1	TGTGCCAGCAGTTACAACGGGCCAGGGGGTGAGCAGTACTTC	CASSYNGPGGEQYF
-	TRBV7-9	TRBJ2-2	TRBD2	TGTGCCAGCAGCTTAGACGGGAGCGGGGGAAACACCGGGGAGCTGTTTTTT	CASSLDGSGGNTGELFF
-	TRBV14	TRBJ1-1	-	TGTGCCAGCAGCCAAGTGGCAGGGGCCGAGAACACTGAAGCTTTCTTT	CASSQVAGAENTEAFF
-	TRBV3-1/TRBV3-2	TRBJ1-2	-	TGTGCCAGCAGTCCCCAGGGGAACTATGGCTACACCTTC	CASSPQGNYGYTF
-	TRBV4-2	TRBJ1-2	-	TGTGCCAGCAGCCAAGAAGGAACAGCCAACCACTATGGCTACACCTTC	CASSQEGTANHYGYTF
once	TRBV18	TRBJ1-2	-	TGTGCCAGCTCACCGAACAGAAATTTAAACTATGGCTACACCTTC	CASSPNRNLNYGYTF
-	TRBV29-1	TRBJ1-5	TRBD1	TGCAGCGTTGTCTTTACTCAGGGGGCCAATCAGCCCCAGCATTTT	CSVVFTQGANQPQHF
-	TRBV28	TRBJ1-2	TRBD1	TGTGCCAGCAGTTCAGGACAGGGGGGGCACTATGGCTACACCTTC	CASSSGQGGHYGYTF
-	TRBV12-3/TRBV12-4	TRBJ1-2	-	TGTGCCAGCAGTTTGGTAGGGGATGGCTACACCTTC	CASSLVGDGYTF
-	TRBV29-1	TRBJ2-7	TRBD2	TGCAGCGTTGTACTAGCGGGGGGTTCCTACGAGCAGTACTTC	CSVVLAGGSYEQYF
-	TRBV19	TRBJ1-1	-	TGTGCCAGTAGTCCAGTAATGAACACTGAAGCTTTCTTT	CASSPVMNTEAFF
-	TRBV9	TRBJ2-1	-	TGTGCCAGCAGCCTCACGGGGTCACTCTACAATGAGCAGTTCTTC	CASSLTGSLYNEQFF
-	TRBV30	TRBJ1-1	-	TGTGCCTGGAATGACAGCCCTCTCAGGCCTTTCTTT	CAWNDSPLRPFF
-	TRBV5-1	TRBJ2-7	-	TGCGCCAGCAGCCCAAGCCAGGGCCTTGTCTACGAGCAGTACTTC	CASSPSQGLVYEQYF
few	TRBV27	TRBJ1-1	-	TGTGCCAGCAGTTTTGCGCTCGCCACTGAAGCTTTCTTT	CASSFALATEAFF